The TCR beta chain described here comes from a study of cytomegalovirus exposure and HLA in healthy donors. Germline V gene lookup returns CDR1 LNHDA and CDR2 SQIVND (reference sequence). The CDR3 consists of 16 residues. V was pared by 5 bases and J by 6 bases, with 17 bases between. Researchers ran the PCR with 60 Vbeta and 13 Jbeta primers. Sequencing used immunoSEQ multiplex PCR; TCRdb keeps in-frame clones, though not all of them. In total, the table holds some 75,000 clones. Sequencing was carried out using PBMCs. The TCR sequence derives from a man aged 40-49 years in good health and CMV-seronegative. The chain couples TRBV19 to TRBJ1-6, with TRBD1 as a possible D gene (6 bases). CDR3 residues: CASSPRDNHPNSPLHF. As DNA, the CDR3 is TGTGCCAGTAGTCCCCGGGACAACCACCCTAATTCACCCCTCCACTTT.